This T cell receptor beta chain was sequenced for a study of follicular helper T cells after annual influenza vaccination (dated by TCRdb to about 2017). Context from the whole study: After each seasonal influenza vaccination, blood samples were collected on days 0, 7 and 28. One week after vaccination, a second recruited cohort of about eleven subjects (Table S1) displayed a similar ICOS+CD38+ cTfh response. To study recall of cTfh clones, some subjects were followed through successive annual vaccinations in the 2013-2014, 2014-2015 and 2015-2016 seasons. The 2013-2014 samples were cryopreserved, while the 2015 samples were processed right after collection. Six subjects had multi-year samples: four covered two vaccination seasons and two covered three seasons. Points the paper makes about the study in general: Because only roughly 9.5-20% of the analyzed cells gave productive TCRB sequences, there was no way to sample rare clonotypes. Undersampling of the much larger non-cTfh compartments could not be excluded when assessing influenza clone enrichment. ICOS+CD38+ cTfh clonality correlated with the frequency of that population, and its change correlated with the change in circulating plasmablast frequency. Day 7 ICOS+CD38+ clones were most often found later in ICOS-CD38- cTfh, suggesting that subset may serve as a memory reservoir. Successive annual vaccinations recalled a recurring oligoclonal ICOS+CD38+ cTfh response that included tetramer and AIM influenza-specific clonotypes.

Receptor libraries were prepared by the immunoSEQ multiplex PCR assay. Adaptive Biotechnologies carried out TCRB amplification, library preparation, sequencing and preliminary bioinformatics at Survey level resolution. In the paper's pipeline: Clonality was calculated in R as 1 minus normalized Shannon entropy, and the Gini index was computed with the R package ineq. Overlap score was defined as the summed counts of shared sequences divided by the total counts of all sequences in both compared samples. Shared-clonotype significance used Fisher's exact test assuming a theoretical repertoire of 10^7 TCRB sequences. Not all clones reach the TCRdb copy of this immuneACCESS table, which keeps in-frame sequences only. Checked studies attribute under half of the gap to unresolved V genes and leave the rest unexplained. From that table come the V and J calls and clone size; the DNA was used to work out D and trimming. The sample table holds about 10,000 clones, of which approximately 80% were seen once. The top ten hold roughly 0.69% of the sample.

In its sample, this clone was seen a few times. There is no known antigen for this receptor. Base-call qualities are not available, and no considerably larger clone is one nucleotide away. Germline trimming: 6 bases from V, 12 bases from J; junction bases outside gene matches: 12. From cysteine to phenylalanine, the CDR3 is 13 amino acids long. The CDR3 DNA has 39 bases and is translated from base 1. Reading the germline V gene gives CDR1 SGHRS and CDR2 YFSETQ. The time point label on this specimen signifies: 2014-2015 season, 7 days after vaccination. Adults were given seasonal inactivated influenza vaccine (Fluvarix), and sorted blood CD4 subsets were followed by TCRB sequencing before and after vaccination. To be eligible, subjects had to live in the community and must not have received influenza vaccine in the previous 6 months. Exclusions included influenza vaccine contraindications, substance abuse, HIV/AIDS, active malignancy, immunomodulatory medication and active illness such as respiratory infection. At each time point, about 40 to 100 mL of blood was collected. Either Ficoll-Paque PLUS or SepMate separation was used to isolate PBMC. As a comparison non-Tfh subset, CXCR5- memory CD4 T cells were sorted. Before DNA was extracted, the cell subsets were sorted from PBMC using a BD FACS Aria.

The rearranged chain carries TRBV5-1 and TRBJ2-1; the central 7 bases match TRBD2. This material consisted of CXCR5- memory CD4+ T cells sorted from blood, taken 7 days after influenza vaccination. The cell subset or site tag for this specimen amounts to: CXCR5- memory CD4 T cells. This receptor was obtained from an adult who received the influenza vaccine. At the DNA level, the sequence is TGCGCCAGCAAGGTGGCGGGAGAGGTACGGCAGTTCTTC. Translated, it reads CASKVAGEVRQFF.